This is a list of T cell receptor beta chains from one sample in a study of technical replicates of blood from several donors. TCRdb keeps only in-frame clones here, not all; method: immunoSEQ multiplex PCR. Of tens of thousands of clones listed, 95% to 97% were seen once; the top ten hold roughly 0.25%. The sample was T cells isolated from PBMCs. These receptor sequences come from a human donor in good health. Each CDR3 is given with its conserved first and last residue. A D gene is named only where the DNA matches it firmly. Not every row has a clone size; where given, it reads once, few, many or a size class.

clone_size	v_call	d_call	j_call	cdr3_aa	cdr3_nt
-	TRBV5-4	-	TRBJ1-2	CASSLGTDGYTF	TGTGCCAGCAGCTTGGGGACAGACGGCTACACCTTC
-	TRBV9	-	TRBJ1-2	CASSVEGVGYGYTF	TGTGCCAGCAGCGTAGAGGGGGTTGGCTATGGCTACACCTTC
-	TRBV15	TRBD1	TRBJ1-2	CATSRGTGERGMGGYTF	TGTGCCACCAGCAGGGGGACAGGCGAACGGGGCATGGGTGGCTACACCTTC
-	TRBV19	-	TRBJ1-5	CASSIPTGRYIDQPQHF	TGTGCCAGTAGTATCCCCACCGGCAGGTATATCGATCAGCCCCAGCATTTT
-	TRBV9	-	TRBJ1-2	CASSHRGGQQTYGYTF	TGTGCCAGCAGCCACCGGGGGGGGCAGCAAACCTATGGCTACACCTTC
-	TRBV6-5	TRBD2	TRBJ2-5	CASSYSTSGSAETQYF	TGTGCCAGCAGTTACTCGACTAGCGGGAGTGCGGAGACCCAGTACTTC
-	TRBV9	-	TRBJ2-5	CASSVDGMEETQYF	TGTGCCAGCAGCGTAGACGGTATGGAAGAGACCCAGTACTTC
-	TRBV6-5	-	TRBJ2-7	CASSPVGPSYEQYF	TGTGCCAGCAGTCCCGTGGGGCCCTCCTACGAGCAGTACTTC
-	TRBV15	-	TRBJ2-3	CATSSPEGISSDTQYF	TGTGCCACCAGCTCCCCGGAGGGTATTTCATCAGATACGCAGTATTTT
-	TRBV11-2	-	TRBJ1-5	CASSPVGLQPQHF	TGTGCCAGCAGCCCCGTGGGACTGCAGCCCCAGCATTTT
-	TRBV9	-	TRBJ2-3	CASSVESGRAVGDTQYF	TGTGCCAGCAGCGTAGAAAGCGGACGCGCCGTCGGAGATACGCAGTATTTT
-	TRBV29-1	-	TRBJ1-2	CSVGEGGYGYTF	TGCAGCGTTGGGGAGGGCGGCTATGGCTACACCTTC
-	TRBV9	TRBD2	TRBJ2-3	CASSAGLAGGADTQYF	TGTGCCAGCAGCGCCGGACTAGCGGGAGGGGCAGATACGCAGTATTTT
-	TRBV28	TRBD1	TRBJ1-5	CASRLQGERPQHF	TGTGCCAGCCGACTACAGGGGGAGAGGCCCCAGCATTTT
-	TRBV6-5	TRBD1	TRBJ2-2	CASMGTATGELFF	TGTGCCAGCATGGGGACAGCAACCGGGGAGCTGTTTTTT
-	TRBV5-1	TRBD2	TRBJ2-7	CASSPGLGGYEQYF	TGCGCCAGCAGCCCGGGACTAGGAGGTTACGAGCAGTACTTC
-	TRBV27	TRBD2	TRBJ2-2	CASSPRLAGPTGELFF	TGTGCCAGCAGTCCCAGGCTAGCGGGACCCACCGGGGAGCTGTTTTTT
-	TRBV19	-	TRBJ1-1	CASSMATEAFF	TGTGCCAGTAGTATGGCCACTGAAGCTTTCTTT
-	TRBV27	-	TRBJ1-2	CASSLGGTYYGYTF	TGTGCCAGCAGTTTAGGGGGGACGTACTATGGCTACACCTTC
-	TRBV6-5	TRBD2	TRBJ2-3	CASSTTSATDTQYF	TGTGCCAGCAGTACGACTAGCGCCACAGATACGCAGTATTTT
-	TRBV2	TRBD1	TRBJ1-5	CASSKDRGDQPQHF	TGTGCCAGCAGCAAGGACAGGGGTGATCAGCCCCAGCATTTT
-	TRBV2	-	TRBJ2-5	CASSNSLTRLFQETQYF	TGTGCCAGCAGTAACTCCTTGACTAGACTTTTCCAAGAGACCCAGTACTTC
few	TRBV19	-	TRBJ1-3	CASSKDSSGNTIYF	TGTGCCAGTAGTAAAGACAGCTCTGGAAACACCATATATTTT
-	TRBV29-1	-	TRBJ2-3	CSVPSGPQYF	TGCAGCGTCCCTAGTGGTCCGCAGTATTTT
-	TRBV5-1	-	TRBJ2-7	CASRPISSYEQYF	TGCGCCAGCAGACCGATCAGCTCCTACGAGCAGTACTTC
-	TRBV4-1	TRBD2	TRBJ2-7	CASSQFPPGLAPHEQYF	TGCGCCAGCAGCCAGTTCCCGCCGGGACTAGCCCCCCACGAGCAGTACTTC
-	TRBV4-1	-	TRBJ2-3	CASSQNADTQYF	TGCGCCAGCAGCCAAAATGCGGATACGCAGTATTTT
-	TRBV7-9	TRBD2	TRBJ2-7	CASSTLAGESAGEQYF	TGTGCCAGCAGCACACTAGCGGGAGAATCTGCGGGAGAGCAGTACTTC
-	TRBV6-6	TRBD2	TRBJ2-1	CASSYAGLINEQFF	TGTGCCAGCAGTTACGCGGGACTAATCAATGAGCAGTTCTTC
-	TRBV18	-	TRBJ1-2	CASSPWQTNYGYTF	TGTGCCAGCTCACCATGGCAGACTAACTATGGCTACACCTTC
-	TRBV30	TRBD1	TRBJ1-2	CALGSGTAHGYTF	TGTGCCCTGGGATCCGGGACAGCCCATGGCTACACCTTC
-	TRBV7-8	-	TRBJ1-2	CASSLVRGGNYGYTF	TGTGCCAGCAGCTTAGTAAGGGGGGGAAACTATGGCTACACCTTC
once	TRBV9	TRBD2	TRBJ2-2	CASSQEREVITGELFF	TGTGCCAGCAGCCAAGAGCGGGAGGTCATAACCGGGGAGCTGTTTTTT
-	TRBV19	TRBD1	TRBJ2-6	CASTPGQGLGSGANVLTF	TGTGCCAGTACCCCGGGACAGGGATTAGGCTCTGGGGCCAACGTCCTGACTTTC
-	TRBV7-2	TRBD1	TRBJ1-2	CASSLAPGGDYGYTF	TGTGCCAGCAGCTTAGCCCCAGGGGGCGACTATGGCTACACCTTC
-	TRBV15	-	TRBJ2-5	CATSGGRAETQYF	TGTGCCACCAGTGGAGGGCGGGCAGAGACCCAGTACTTC
-	TRBV5-6	TRBD1	TRBJ2-7	CASRFTGGYEQYF	TGTGCCAGCAGATTTACAGGGGGCTACGAGCAGTACTTC